This T cell receptor beta chain was observed in a study of PD-1 blockade in classical Hodgkin lymphoma. Notes on the study in general: Patients excluded were those beginning nivolumab under 1 year after ASCT. Before treatment, TCR diversity in newly diagnosed patients was reportedly lower than in healthy donors.

The repertoire was sequenced with immunoSEQ multiplex PCR; TCRdb's copy has only in-frame clones and lacks some. Here the sample spans about 99,000 clones, about four fifths being singletons. The V gene's germline CDR1 is MNHNY and CDR2 SVGAGI (reference sequence). Trimming shortened V by 7 bases and J by 4 bases, and 17 bases separated the two germline ends. CDR3 size: 14 residues. A word on this clone: Antigen specificity is unknown.

With no exception, relapse followed autologous stem cell transplantation in all patients, and brentuximab vedotin exposure varied. The chain uses TRBV6-6 and TRBJ2-7; D is possibly TRBD1 (5 bases). The source is a human donor with classical Hodgkin lymphoma. The source material was peripheral blood mononuclear cells (PBMCs), sampled before the second cycle of nivolumab. DNA of the CDR3: TGTGCCAGCACCACAGGACCCACGCGGTACGAGCAGTACTTC. This gives the protein CASTTGPTRYEQYF.